This T cell receptor (beta chain) is from a study of shared clonotypes between healthy human individuals (dated by TCRdb to 2020 to 2021). Concerning the study at large: A few men and two women, aged 18 to 49 years, made up the cohort. The study deeply sequenced blood TCR repertoires of five healthy adults to estimate repertoire size and the extent of clonotype sharing between individuals. Each donor's leukapheresis produced roughly between roughly 0.94 and 9.5 billion PBMCs. For each donor, CD4 naive and CD4 memory were each given three plates, CD8 naive was given two plates, and CD8 memory was given one plate. To increase sequencing depth and limit assay-specific biases, TCR repertoire library preparation and sequencing were carried out by different laboratories using diverse techniques.

Trimming removed 0 bases from V and 5 bases from J, leaving 8 bases between the germline ends. Spanning cysteine to phenylalanine, the CDR3 consists of 14 amino acids. The CDR3 DNA has 42 bases and is translated from base 1. Looking up the germline V gene yields CDR1 ENHRY and CDR2 SYGVKD. CD8 naive samples consisted of CD45RO-negative cells that were positively selected for CCR7, yielding a CD45RA+CCR7+ population without TemRA cells. The donors were healthy, HIV-negative adults who had no recently reported acute infections or vaccinations. Every donor was a Caucasian adult living in Nashville, Tennessee, USA. Blood was collected by leukapheresis, and PBMCs were isolated by Ficoll-Histopaque density gradient centrifugation and then cryopreserved in liquid nitrogen vapor phase. Analytical flow cytometry was used to check the purity and quantity of each magnetically sorted T cell population. Genomic DNA was isolated from every sorted fraction and measured by UV absorbance on a Nanodrop 2000c.

Turning to this clone: Its antigen is currently not known. There are no base qualities to consult, and no much larger clone falls within one base.

TCR CDR3 regions were amplified from genomic DNA by multiplex PCR using the deep immunoSEQ assay. Genomic DNA extracted from each cell subset was distributed evenly over all wells of several immunoSEQ 96-well plates, and each plate served as one replicate. Each replicate PCR for sorted subsets received 200 ng genomic DNA, equal to roughly 29,000 T cell genomes. Purified libraries were quantified with a Qubit 3.0 fluorometer, sized on a Bioanalyzer 2100, and re-quantified with the KAPA Library Quantification kit. Every immunoSEQ 96-well plate was sequenced on a dedicated single-read 150-cycle Illumina NextSeq 550 flow cell. The paper's processing steps were these. Because only junctional sequences without quality scores were contained in the immunoSEQ output, filtering matching that applied to full-length reads could not be performed. Sequences were annotated with PyIR, a Python wrapper for IgBLAST v1.9, and V/J genes and CDR3 were assigned using IMGT germline references. Reads with weak V/J assignments (E-value above 1e-6), missing CDR3, stop codons, out-of-frame junctions, or ambiguous translated residues were removed. V3J clonotypes were defined by identical inferred V gene, J gene, and CDR3 amino acid sequence. To compute the percentage overlap between repertoires, the number of shared unique clonotypes was divided by the size of the smaller repertoire. Three approaches were used to assess repertoire richness: RTK rarefaction, the Chao1 estimator, and Recon v2.1 estimates of unobserved clonotypes. OLGA was used to compute generation probabilities for all TCRbeta clonotypes that the gDNA method yielded from a few donors. TCRdb carries this immuneACCESS record with in-frame sequences only. Its versions omit some clonotypes, under half of them owing to an unresolved V gene in the studies checked, with the rest unexplained. The D gene and trimming were derived from the DNA, and the V and J assignments and clone size from that table. The sample table shows about 2.1 million clones, and about 92% are seen once. The top ten clonotypes cover roughly 1.8% of the sample.

What the work shows at the level of the full study, not this receptor alone: Because the study included only a small number of donors, the genetic and exposure-history diversity represented was limited. Pairwise subsampling led to the expectation that sequencing depth would affect the degree of clonotype sharing among donors. Sampling was restricted to blood, and TCR repertoires in tissues likely differ from the TCR repertoires found in blood. Naive subsets generally had larger estimated clonotype richness than memory subsets did. Across a few donors, about 4.5% of naive CD4, over 3% of naive CD8, approximately 2.5% of memory CD4, and 0.3% to 0.45% of memory CD8 clonotypes were shared. Rarefaction of sorted-subset datasets indicated incomplete sequencing despite the large sequencing depth. Higher generation probabilities were observed for clonotypes shared by all four sorted-subset donors than for non-shared clonotypes.

The chain is made from TRBV10-3 and TRBJ2-1, with the D gene not clear enough to name. This TCR was sampled from a man aged 18 to 29 in good health. Some clones in this sample may be carry-over from other donors' samples. The sequencing input was naive CD8+ T cells from PBMCs. The sample's cell subset or site, from its label and the paper: CD45RA+CCR7+. CDR3 loop: CAISESLANNEQFF. The sequenced DNA: TGTGCCATCAGTGAGTCCCTGGCGAACAATGAGCAGTTCTTC.